A selection of T cell receptor beta chains follows, all from one sample in a study of blood T cell repertoires in COVID-19. The protocol was immunoSEQ multiplex PCR, while the TCRdb copy is restricted to in-frame clones and leaves out a portion. The table records over 200,000 clones, approximately 78% of them present only once. The material sequenced was PBMCs or T cells enriched from blood (not recorded which). Receptors were obtained from a man in his forties who had recovered from COVID-19. The CDR3 runs from the conserved cysteine through the conserved F or W. The D gene is left open where the match is weak. Some rows mark clone size as missing; the rest say once, few, many or name a class of expanded clone.

J | size | D | V | CDR3 | DNA
TRBJ2-7 | . | . | TRBV18 | CASSSEYEQYF | TGTGCCAGCTCATCAGAATACGAGCAGTACTTC
TRBJ1-1 | . | TRBD1 | TRBV30 | CAWRGGQVNTEAFF | TGTGCCTGGAGAGGGGGACAGGTGAACACTGAAGCTTTCTTT
TRBJ2-6 | . | . | TRBV5-5 | CASSLERYISGANVLTF | TGTGCCAGCAGCTTGGAGAGGTACATCTCTGGGGCCAACGTCCTGACTTTC
TRBJ1-6 | . | . | TRBV18 | CASSPGGQLPPLHF | TGTGCCAGCTCACCGGGGGGGCAATTGCCACCCCTCCACTTT
TRBJ2-3 | . | TRBD2 | TRBV4-2 | CASSRTGTSSTDTQYF | TGTGCCAGCAGCCGAACCGGGACTAGCAGCACAGATACGCAGTATTTT
TRBJ2-7 | once | TRBD1 | TRBV6-5 | CASSYGDSEQYF | TGTGCCAGCAGTTACGGGGACAGCGAGCAGTACTTC
TRBJ1-2 | . | TRBD1 | TRBV19 | CASSIIRQGARNYGYTF | TGTGCCAGTAGTATCATTAGACAGGGGGCTAGGAACTATGGCTACACCTTC
TRBJ2-2 | . | TRBD2 | TRBV9 | CASMGSGGELFF | TGTGCCAGCATGGGTAGCGGGGGGGAGCTGTTTTTT
TRBJ1-3 | . | TRBD1 | TRBV19 | CASSPLGQGSGNTIYF | TGTGCCAGTAGTCCACTCGGACAGGGCTCTGGAAACACCATATATTTT
TRBJ2-6 | . | TRBD1 | TRBV2 | CASNGQGVLKVLTF | TGTGCCAGCAATGGACAGGGCGTTTTAAAAGTCCTGACTTTC
TRBJ1-5 | . | . | TRBV2 | CASKPRDGNQPQHF | TGTGCCAGCAAGCCCCGGGATGGCAATCAGCCCCAGCATTTT
TRBJ1-2 | . | . | TRBV5-4 | CASSLSDSYTF | TGTGCCAGCAGCTTATCTGACTCCTACACCTTC
TRBJ1-1 | . | . | TRBV9 | CASSVDTAGARSEAFF | TGTGCCAGCAGCGTCGACACGGCAGGGGCACGATCTGAAGCTTTCTTT
TRBJ2-3 | once | TRBD2 | TRBV2 | CASSEQRGGADTQYF | TGTGCCAGCAGTGAACAGCGGGGGGGTGCAGATACGCAGTATTTT
TRBJ1-5 | few | . | TRBV14 | CASSQVNSHNQPQHF | TGTGCCAGCAGCCAAGTTAACTCGCATAATCAGCCCCAGCATTTT
TRBJ2-7 | . | . | TRBV13 | CASERRGTTGEQYF | TGTGCCAGCGAGAGGCGGGGCACCACGGGGGAGCAGTACTTC
TRBJ1-2 | . | . | TRBV6-1 | CASSEGRGFRNGYTF | TGTGCCAGCAGTGAAGGTCGGGGATTTCGTAATGGCTACACCTTC
TRBJ2-3 | . | . | TRBV7-9 | CASSRLGVTDTQYF | TGTGCCAGCAGCCGACTAGGGGTCACAGATACGCAGTATTTT
TRBJ2-1 | once | TRBD2 | TRBV4-2 | CASSQDLVRASGGYEQFF | TGTGCCAGCAGCCAAGATCTGGTAAGGGCTAGCGGGGGCTATGAGCAGTTCTTC